The present entry profiles one TCR beta chain with its context. Its antigen is not known. This sample was included in a study of blood T cells in healthy people across ages. Study-level points and caveats: In long-lived donors, naive CD4+ cell counts and diversity exceeded those of aged donors.

Next came a second PCR, run for roughly 7 to 12 cycles, which used a sample-barcoded 5' primer along with a J-beta primer mix. TCRdb processed the 5' RACE reads anew with MiXCR; each CDR3 protein has one entry. Here the sample spans some 560,000 distinct CDR3 sequences, 25% to 35% being singletons. The sample providers were healthy Caucasian people from Russia, aged roughly 6 to 95. The same specimen was also included in a second study, on T cells of mothers and their children.

This receptor was identified in a boy aged 2 to 10 in good health. The specimen was blood.

The CDR3 bases are TGTGCCAGCAGCTCGTCGCTGGGGCCGCAAGCCTACGAGCAGTACTTC. Its protein is CASSSSLGPQAYEQYF. The V gene is TRBV2, the J gene TRBJ2-5, with D possibly matching TRBD1 (5 bases). The end of the DNA is better explained by TRBJ2-7, so the J call may be wrong. The CDR3 has 16 residues. Germline V lookup: CDR1 SNHLY, CDR2 FYNNEI.